The clone carrying this TCR beta chain was detected only once. The data were obtained in a study of blood T cell repertoires in COVID-19. This table comes from immunoSEQ multiplex PCR, and its TCRdb copy is limited to in-frame clones, with some not included. The sample holds 190,000 or so clones; approximately 86% are singletons and the top ten take 2.7%. Trimming cost V 5 bases and J 0 bases, with 5 bases left between them. Germline loops: CDR1 SGHTA, CDR2 FQGNSA. The CDR3 contains 13 residues. This receptor was identified in a middle-aged man with active or convalescent COVID-19. The sequencing input was peripheral blood. The J gene is TRBJ1-5, the V gene TRBV7-2; no clear D gene. The CDR3, as DNA: TGTGCCAGCAGCCCTTATAGCAATCAGCCCCAGCATTTT. The encoded protein is CASSPYSNQPQHF.